The 12 T cell receptor beta chains presented below share a single source sample, sequenced in a study of cytomegalovirus exposure and HLA in healthy donors. The PCR had 60 Vbeta and 13 Jbeta primers. Some clones are missing from TCRdb's copy, which holds only in-frame ones; the method was immunoSEQ multiplex PCR. The sample yields 200,000 or so clones, almost 70% seen once. The sequenced material came from PBMCs. These receptors were taken from a man aged 35-49 years in good health and CMV-seropositive.

This clone was detected only a few times. The chain is built from TRBV7-2 and TRBJ2-1, with TRBD2 as a possible D gene (5 bases). The germline gives CDR1 SGHTA, CDR2 FQGNSA. V lost 2 bases and J 8 bases, leaving 13 bases between the germline ends. The CDR3 covers 14 residues. Here the CDR3 DNA reads TGTGCCAGCAGCTTATCTCGCGGAGGCTATGAGCAGTTCTTC. Its translation: CASSLSRGGYEQFF. The variable domain in full, with the rest retrieved from reference TRBV7-2 and TRBJ2-1, is GAGVSQSPSNKVTEKGKDVELRCDPISGHTALYWYRQSLGQGLEFLIYFQGNSAPDKSGLPSDRFSAERTGGSVSTLTIQRTQQEDSAVYLCASSLSRGGYEQFFGPGTRLTVL.

Only a few counts were recorded for this clone. The sample has other DNA sequences that encode this CDR3 too. This chain connects TRBV5-1 to TRBJ2-7; 8 bases line up with TRBD1. Germline V lookup: CDR1 SGHRS, CDR2 YFSETQ. The CDR3 is 13 residues long. With 4 bases clipped from V and 2 bases from J, the junction kept 2 bases outside the gene matches. The CDR3 sequence is CASSGTGTYEQYF. The CDR3 coding sequence is TGCGCCAGCAGCGGGACAGGCACCTACGAGCAGTACTTC.

The chain recombines TRBV2 with TRBJ2-3; perhaps TRBD2 as D (7 bases). V lost 6 bases to trimming and J lost 6 bases, with 19 bases between them. The CDR3 length is 15 residues. Germline V gives CDR1 SNHLY, CDR2 FYNNEI. This CDR3 reads CASRYPGGPGDTQYF. The DNA of the CDR3 is TGTGCCAGCAGATACCCCGGGGGGCCAGGGGATACGCAGTATTTT.

The V call is TRBV11-3, the J call TRBJ1-2; no reliable D call. CDR3 length equals 13 residues. Trimming left V 5 bases short and J 4 bases short, with 11 bases between. Germline V CDR1 and CDR2: SGHNT, YENEEA. The DNA of the CDR3 is TGTGCCAGCAGCACGAGGTCGGGCTATGGCTACACCTTC. Residues: CASSTRSGYGYTF.

The chain combines TRBV6-1 with TRBJ2-5, with a possible D match to TRBD1 (5 bases). V was cut by 1 base and J by 1 base, with 10 bases left in between. The CDR3 has 15 residues. The germline V gene encodes CDR1 MNHNS and CDR2 SASEGT. For the CDR3, the DNA is TGTGCCAGCAGTGAAGAGGGGCGCTTCCAAGAGACCCAGTACTTC. This sequence encodes CASSEEGRFQETQYF.

The chain uses TRBV11-1 and TRBJ1-1, with 10 bases identical to TRBD1. Germline-derived CDR1 and CDR2 are SGHAT and FQDESV (reference sequence). After removal of 3 bases from V and 11 bases from J, the junction contained 3 bases not matched to a gene. CDR3 length equals 12 residues. The CDR3 coding sequence is TGTGCCAGCAGCTTTTTGGGACAGGGGGCTTTCTTT. The encoded protein is CASSFLGQGAFF.

This clone was seen only a few times. The genes are TRBV5-6 and TRBJ1-2, with 7 bases aligning to TRBD1. V trimming: 0 bases; J trimming: 3 bases; junction bases outside the gene matches: 5. The CDR3 contains 15 residues. Germline V lookup: CDR1 SGHDT, CDR2 YYEEEE. The CDR3 bases are TGTGCCAGCAGCTTGGTAGGGACAGAGCACTATGGCTACACCTTC. This codes for CASSLVGTEHYGYTF.

As to this clone: The same CDR3 is also encoded by other DNA sequences in this sample. CDR3 coding DNA: TGCGCCAGCAGCTTGACGAGGAACACTGAAGCTTTCTTT. Translated: CASSLTRNTEAFF. The chain links TRBV5-1 to TRBJ1-1; the D is unclear. The V gene lost 1 base and the J gene lost 1 base, with 5 bases spanning the gap. Germline-derived CDR1 and CDR2 are SGHRS and YFSETQ. The CDR3 sequence is 13 residues long.

The CDR3, as DNA: TGTGCCAGCAGCCCAACCGGGACAGGGGGACAAGGCTATGGCTACACCTTC. It specifies CASSPTGTGGQGYGYTF. This chain uses TRBV7-6 with TRBJ1-2, with 11 bases matching TRBD1. This CDR3 contains 17 residues. Losses at the gene ends were 5 bases for V and 4 bases for J; bases not matched to a gene: 12. Germline V CDR1 and CDR2: SGHVS, FNYEAQ.

This clone was picked up one time. V gene TRBV6-5 combines with J gene TRBJ2-5; 12 bases map to TRBD1. Germline assignment: CDR1 MNHEY and CDR2 SVGAGI. CDR3 length equals 15 residues. Trimming cost V 6 bases and J 5 bases; bases outside gene matches: 7. The CDR3 region has the DNA TGTGCCAGCAGACCCGGGACAGGGGGCGCGGAGACCCAGTACTTC. It is translated as CASRPGTGGAETQYF.

This clone was seen a few times. The chain couples TRBV5-1 to TRBJ2-7; 7 bases match TRBD1. The CDR3 is 13 residues long. With V trimmed by 0 bases and J by 5 bases, 2 bases remained unmatched. The germline CDR1 and CDR2 sequences are SGHRS and YFSETQ. DNA of the CDR3: TGCGCCAGCAGCTTGGGACAGGGTAACGAGCAGTACTTC. Translation gives CASSLGQGNEQYF.

The chain uses TRBV4-2 and TRBJ2-5, with a possible D match to TRBD1 (6 bases). The CDR3 extends over 19 amino acids. The germline V gene encodes CDR1 LGHNA and CDR2 YNFKEQ. Trimming pared 2 bases from V and 3 bases from J, leaving 25 bases between. In DNA form, the CDR3 reads TGTGCCAGCAGCCAAAGAAGATCATTGAGGGGGAGTGAAGAAGAGACCCAGTACTTC. Its translation is CASSQRRSLRGSEEETQYF.